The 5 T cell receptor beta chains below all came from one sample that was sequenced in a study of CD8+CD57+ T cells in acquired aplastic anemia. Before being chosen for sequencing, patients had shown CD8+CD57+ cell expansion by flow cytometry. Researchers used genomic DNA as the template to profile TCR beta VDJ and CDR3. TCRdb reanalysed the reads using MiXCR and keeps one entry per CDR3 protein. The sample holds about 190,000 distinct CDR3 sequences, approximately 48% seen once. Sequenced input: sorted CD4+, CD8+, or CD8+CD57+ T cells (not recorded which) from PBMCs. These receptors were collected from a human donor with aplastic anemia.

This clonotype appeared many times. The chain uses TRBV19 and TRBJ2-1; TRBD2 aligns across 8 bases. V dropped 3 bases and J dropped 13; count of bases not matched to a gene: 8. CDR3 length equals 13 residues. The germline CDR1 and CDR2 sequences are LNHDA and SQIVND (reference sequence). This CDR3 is CASSMGGGTSQFF. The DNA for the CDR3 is TGTGCCAGTAGTATGGGGGGAGGGACTAGTCAGTTCTTC.

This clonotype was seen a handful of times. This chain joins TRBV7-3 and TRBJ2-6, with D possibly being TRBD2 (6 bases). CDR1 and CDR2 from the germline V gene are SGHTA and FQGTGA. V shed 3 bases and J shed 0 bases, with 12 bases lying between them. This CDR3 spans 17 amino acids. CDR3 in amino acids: CASSLGEEGSGANVLTF. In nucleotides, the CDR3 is TGTGCCAGCAGCTTGGGGGAGGAGGGCTCTGGGGCCAACGTCCTGACTTTC.

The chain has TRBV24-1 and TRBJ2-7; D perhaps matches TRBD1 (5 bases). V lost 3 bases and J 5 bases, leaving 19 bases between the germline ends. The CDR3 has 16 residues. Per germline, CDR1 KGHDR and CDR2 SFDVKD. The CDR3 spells CATSDGIRWGRDEQYF. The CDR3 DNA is TGTGCCACCAGTGATGGAATCCGGTGGGGCAGGGACGAGCAGTACTTC.

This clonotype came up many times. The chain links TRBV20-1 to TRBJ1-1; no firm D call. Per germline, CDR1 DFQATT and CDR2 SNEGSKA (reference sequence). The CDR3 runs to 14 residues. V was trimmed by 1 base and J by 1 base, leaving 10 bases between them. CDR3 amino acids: CSARAGSWNTEAFF. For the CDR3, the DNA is TGCAGTGCTAGAGCAGGCAGCTGGAACACTGAAGCTTTCTTT.

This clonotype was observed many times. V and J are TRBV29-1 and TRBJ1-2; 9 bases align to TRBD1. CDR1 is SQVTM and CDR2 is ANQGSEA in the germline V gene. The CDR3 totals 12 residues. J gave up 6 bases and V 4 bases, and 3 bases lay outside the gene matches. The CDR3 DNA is TGCAGCGTTGGGACAGGGGAGAATGGCTACACCTTC. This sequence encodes CSVGTGENGYTF. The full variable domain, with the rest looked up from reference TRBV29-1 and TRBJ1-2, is SAVISQKPSRDICQRGTSLTIQCQVDSQVTMMFWYRQQPGQSLTLIATANQGSEATYESGFVIDKFPISRPNLTFSTLTVSNMSPEDSSIYLCSVGTGENGYTFGSGTRLTVV.